The 26 T cell receptor beta chains given below trace back to one sample, sequenced in a study of PD-1 and CTLA-4 blockade in melanoma. Measured with immunoSEQ multiplex PCR; TCRdb has only the in-frame clones, and not every one. Here the sample spans 15,000 to 20,000 clones, about 69% being singletons. Material: CD8+ T cells from peripheral blood, obtained before anti-PD-1 treatment. The receptors were sampled from a human donor with melanoma.

The rearrangement uses TRBV18 and TRBJ2-1, with D maybe TRBD1 (5 bases). Germline CDR1 and CDR2: KGHSH and LQKENI. The V end lost 2 bases, the J end lost 7 bases, and 12 bases lay between the germline ends. The CDR3 totals 14 residues. CDR3 coding DNA: TGTGCCAGCTCACCAAGGCAGGGTATGAATGAGCAGTTCTTC. It specifies CASSPRQGMNEQFF. The full variable domain, in which reference TRBV18 and TRBJ2-1 provide the parts outside the CDR3, is NAGVMQNPRHLVRRRGQEARLRCSPMKGHSHVYWYRQLPEEGLKFMVYLQKENIIDESGMPKERFSAEFPKEGPSILRIQQVVRGDSAAYFCASSPRQGMNEQFFGPGTRLTVL.

The chain joins TRBV27 to TRBJ1-1; possible D gene TRBD1, 6 bases. The length of the CDR3 is 14 residues. The V gene lost 2 bases and the J gene lost 5 bases, with 12 bases spanning the gap. CDR1 is MNHEY and CDR2 is SMNVEV in the germline V gene (reference sequence). The CDR3 DNA reads as TGTGCCAGCAGTTTACAGGGGAGGGGAACTGAAGCTTTCTTT. It yields the protein CASSLQGRGTEAFF.

This rearrangement joins TRBV2 to TRBJ2-7, with no clear D. This CDR3 contains 13 residues. Trimming cost V 3 bases and J 5 bases, with 11 bases left between them. Germline lookup yields CDR1 SNHLY and CDR2 FYNNEI. The CDR3 reads CASSDRVRHEQYF. CDR3 DNA: TGTGCCAGCAGTGACCGGGTAAGGCACGAGCAGTACTTC.

This clone was observed once. This chain joins TRBV18 and TRBJ1-2; a possible D gene is TRBD1 (6 bases). The germline CDR1 and CDR2 sequences are KGHSH and LQKENI. Between the trimmed V and J ends, which lost 3 bases and 5 bases, there was a span of 16 bases. CDR3 size: 15 residues. The CDR3 is CASSPQGMVFYGYTF. DNA of the CDR3: TGTGCCAGCTCACCGCAGGGGATGGTCTTTTATGGCTACACCTTC.

This chain joins TRBV18 and TRBJ2-3; D is unclear. There are 12 residues in the CDR3. Germline values: CDR1 KGHSH, CDR2 LQKENI. The V gene lost 3 bases and the J gene lost 4 bases, with 5 bases spanning the gap. CDR3 bases: TGTGCCAGCTCACCCGGAGCAGATACGCAGTATTTT. As protein: CASSPGADTQYF.

This rearrangement joins TRBV6-5 to TRBJ2-7; D is possibly TRBD1 or TRBD2 (5 bases each). CDR1 and CDR2 from the germline V gene are MNHEY and SVGAGI. Trimming cost V 7 bases and J 1 base, with 17 bases left between them. CDR3 length: 15 residues. The CDR3 DNA reads TGTGCCAGCAATTTAGGGGACCGCTCATCCTACGAGCAGTACTTC. It encodes CASNLGDRSSYEQYF.

This clone was detected only a few times. The V call is TRBV27, the J call TRBJ2-1; D remains unclear. Germline CDR1 reads MNHEY; CDR2 reads SMNVEV (reference sequence). The CDR3 covers 13 residues. V shed 8 bases and J shed 5 bases, with 13 bases lying between them. For the CDR3, the DNA is TGTGCCAGCGGAGACACAAATAACAATGAGCAGTTCTTC. This gives the protein CASGDTNNNEQFF.

This clone has a handful of counts. This chain links TRBV5-6 with TRBJ2-7; TRBD1 matches 7 bases. The CDR3 covers 14 residues. Looked up from germline, CDR1 is SGHDT and CDR2 is YYEEEE. The J segment lost 2 bases and the V segment lost 4 bases, leaving 6 bases of the junction unmatched. In DNA, the CDR3 is TGTGCCAGCAGCAAACGGACAGGAACCTACGAGCAGTACTTC. This sequence encodes CASSKRTGTYEQYF.

This clone has just one count. The genes are TRBV10-1 and TRBJ1-1, with 9 positions matching TRBD1. This CDR3 is built from 14 residues. Germline V gene lookup returns CDR1 WNHNN and CDR2 SYGVQD (reference sequence). The V gene end was trimmed by 4 bases and the J gene end by 4 bases; junction bases not matched to a gene: 4. CDR3 sequence: CASSGTGAGTEAFF. The CDR3 DNA follows: TGCGCCAGCAGTGGGACAGGGGCGGGCACTGAAGCTTTCTTT.

The gene calls are TRBV7-8 and TRBJ2-1; no clear D. This CDR3 has 13 amino acids. Germline-derived CDR1 and CDR2 are SGHVS and FQNEAQ. V dropped 5 bases and J dropped 7 bases, with 12 bases sitting between them. CDR3 residues: CASSQGAGNEQFF. For the CDR3, the DNA is TGTGCCAGCAGCCAAGGCGCCGGGAATGAGCAGTTCTTC.

The genes are TRBV28 and TRBJ2-2; tentatively, D is TRBD1 (6 bases). Per germline, CDR1 MDHEN and CDR2 SYDVKM. V was pared by 1 base and J by 5 bases, with 17 bases between. CDR3 length: 17 amino acids. DNA for the CDR3: TGTGCCAGCAGTTTATCGTACAGGGACGGCATTACCGGGGAGCTGTTTTTT. This codes for CASSLSYRDGITGELFF.

This clone was seen more than once but under ten times. CDR3 nucleotide sequence: TGTGCCTGGAGGTTATTCGGAGATACGCAGTATTTT. Translation gives CAWRLFGDTQYF. This chain uses TRBV30 with TRBJ2-3; D uncertain. V lost 3 bases to trimming and J lost 5 bases, with 9 bases between them. In germline, CDR1 is GTSNPN, CDR2 SVGIG (reference sequence). This CDR3 spans 12 amino acids.

V usage is TRBV6-6 and J usage is TRBJ2-7; TRBD2 matches 7 bases. The CDR3 consists of 15 residues. Germline V gene data show CDR1 as MNHNY and CDR2 as SVGAGI (reference sequence). The V gene end was trimmed by 2 bases and the J gene end by 5 bases; junction bases not matched to a gene: 9. The CDR3 coding sequence is TGTGCCAGCAGTTACGGGGGGGAGGTCGTCCACGAGCAGTACTTC. Its protein product is CASSYGGEVVHEQYF.

This clone was counted between two and nine times. The rearrangement joins TRBV24-1 to TRBJ2-3; D remains unclear. The CDR3 contains 12 residues. Looked up from germline, CDR1 is KGHDR and CDR2 is SFDVKD. Trimming took off 3 bases at V and 7 bases at J, with 7 bases between the two ends. As DNA, the CDR3 is TGTGCCACCAGTGATCCTTCCCATACGCAGTATTTT. It specifies CATSDPSHTQYF.

The chain carries TRBV6-5 and TRBJ1-2; D not certain. This CDR3 is 16 amino acids long. The V end lost 2 bases, the J end lost 6 bases, and 19 bases lay between the germline ends. Germline CDR1 is MNHEY and CDR2 is SVGAGI. For the CDR3, the DNA is TGTGCCAGCAGTTACGATAAACCGTCCGGGCCCAATGGCTACACCTTC. This sequence encodes CASSYDKPSGPNGYTF.

The V gene is TRBV28, the J gene TRBJ2-1; 13 nucleotides match TRBD2. V lost 8 bases and J lost 7; bases outside the gene matches: 5. Germline lookup yields CDR1 MDHEN and CDR2 SYDVKM. CDR3 size: 14 residues. The CDR3, as DNA: TGTGCCAGCCACGGACTAGCGGGAGCTAATGAGCAGTTCTTC. Protein sequence: CASHGLAGANEQFF.

This chain joins TRBV27 and TRBJ2-3; no firm D call. The germline V and J ends were trimmed by 2 bases and 6 bases, with 12 bases remaining between them. CDR3 length: 14 residues. In germline, CDR1 is MNHEY, CDR2 SMNVEV (reference sequence). CDR3 sequence: CASSLTRSLDTQYF. The CDR3 coding sequence is TGTGCCAGCAGTTTAACACGGTCACTTGATACGCAGTATTTT.

The chain links TRBV7-6 to TRBJ1-1; D remains unclear. CDR3 size: 15 residues. Germline V gene data show CDR1 as SGHVS and CDR2 as FNYEAQ. V gave up 2 bases and J gave up 1 base, with 11 bases separating them. This CDR3 is CASSLTATRNTEAFF. CDR3 bases: TGTGCCAGCAGCTTAACAGCTACCAGGAACACTGAAGCTTTCTTT.

The V gene is TRBV10-3, the J gene TRBJ1-1; 7 bases are shared with TRBD1. The V gene's germline CDR1 is ENHRY and CDR2 SYGVKD. The CDR3 runs to 14 residues. The J segment lost 3 bases and the V segment lost 6 bases, leaving 7 bases of the junction unmatched. This chain's CDR3 is CAISVDQGDTEAFF. DNA of the CDR3: TGTGCCATCAGCGTAGACCAGGGGGACACTGAAGCTTTCTTT.

V usage is TRBV11-3 and J usage is TRBJ2-1; TRBD2 agrees at 7 bases. The CDR3 consists of 16 residues. Germline trimming cut 6 bases from V and 0 bases from J; bases unmatched to any gene: 8. CDR1 and CDR2 (germline): SGHNT, YENEEA. The CDR3 loop is CASRRAGKSSYNEQFF. In DNA, the CDR3 is TGTGCCAGCAGGCGAGCGGGAAAGAGCTCCTACAATGAGCAGTTCTTC.

This clone has only a few counts. The V and J genes are TRBV7-7 and TRBJ2-7; D perhaps matches TRBD1 (5 bases). V was shortened by 1 base and J by 2 bases, with 12 bases between the two germline ends. The germline gives CDR1 SSHAT, CDR2 FNYEAQ (reference sequence). The CDR3 sequence is 15 residues long. The CDR3 loop reads CASSLGSGPTYEQYF. CDR3 sequence (DNA): TGTGCCAGCAGCTTAGGTTCAGGGCCAACCTACGAGCAGTACTTC.

The V and J genes are TRBV25-1 and TRBJ1-1, with 7 nucleotides matching TRBD1. Germline-derived CDR1 and CDR2 are MGHDK and SYGVNS. V lost 8 bases, J lost 10 bases, and 10 bases stayed unmatched. The CDR3 is 12 residues long. The chain's CDR3 is CASSGTARRAFF. The CDR3 nucleotides read TGTGCCAGCTCCGGGACAGCGAGACGAGCTTTCTTT.

V is TRBV27 and J is TRBJ2-2; the D gene is possibly TRBD2 (7 bases). This CDR3 contains 16 residues. V lost 2 bases and J 7 bases, leaving 17 bases between the germline ends. From germline, CDR1 is MNHEY and CDR2 SMNVEV (reference sequence). Here the CDR3 reads CASSLRALGGDGELFF. The CDR3 coding sequence is TGTGCCAGCAGTTTAAGGGCGTTAGGGGGGGACGGGGAGCTGTTTTTT.

This clone was observed a handful of times. The V and J genes are TRBV18 and TRBJ2-7, with a tentative D call TRBD1 (6 bases). The CDR3 extends over 12 amino acids. Germline V gene sequence: CDR1 KGHSH, CDR2 LQKENI. V was shortened by 4 bases and J by 7 bases, with 11 bases between the two germline ends. CDR3 sequence (DNA): TGTGCCAGCTCACTTCCTAGGGGGGAGCAGTACTTC. Translation: CASSLPRGEQYF.

The chain combines TRBV25-1 with TRBJ2-5, with TRBD1 identical over 7 bases. Per the germline V gene, CDR1 is MGHDK and CDR2 is SYGVNS. With V trimmed by 1 base and J by 5 bases, 7 bases remained unmatched. The CDR3 consists of 15 residues. The CDR3 is CASSEWVGQSETQYF. CDR3 DNA: TGTGCCAGCAGTGAATGGGTGGGACAGTCGGAGACCCAGTACTTC.

The J gene is TRBJ2-3, the V gene TRBV25-1; D gene ambiguous. Germline CDR1 and CDR2: MGHDK and SYGVNS. The CDR3 loop spans 14 amino acids. V was shortened by 5 bases and J by 0 bases, with 9 bases between the two germline ends. The CDR3 bases are TGTGCCAGCAGTTTTTCGCGGAGCACAGATACGCAGTATTTT. It translates to CASSFSRSTDTQYF. Filled out from reference TRBV25-1 and TRBJ2-3, the complete variable domain reads EADIYQTPRYLVIGTGKKITLECSQTMGHDKMYWYQQDPGMELHLIHYSYGVNSTEKGDLSSESTVSRIRTEHFPLTLESARPSHTSQYLCASSFSRSTDTQYFGPGTRLTVL.